This TCR beta chain originates from a study of blood T cell repertoires in COVID-19. Turning to the study itself: Both acute and convalescent COVID-19 samples were obtained from the United States, Italy and Spain.

Germline V gene data show CDR1 as MNHEY and CDR2 as SVGEGT. The CDR3 extends over 11 amino acids. The V end was cut by 5 bases, the J end by 8 bases, with 7 bases between. Sequencing was performed with immunoSEQ multiplex PCR; in TCRdb, only in-frame clones are kept and a portion is missing. The table shows over 85,000 clones, with about 85% occurring only once. This receptor was identified in a human donor in a cohort sampled during active COVID-19. This rearrangement joins TRBV6-2 or TRBV6-3 to TRBJ1-3; no clear D gene. Input material: peripheral blood. The CDR3 coding sequence is TGTGCCAGCAGTGCGGGTCACACCATATATTTT. This sequence encodes CASSAGHTIYF.